These 29 T cell receptor beta chains were sequenced from one sample in a study of cytomegalovirus exposure and HLA in healthy donors. TCRdb's copy holds only in-frame clones and misses some; the assay was immunoSEQ multiplex PCR. The repertoire holds about 130,000 clones, roughly nine tenths seen once, with roughly 9.3% in the top ten. The sequencing sample was made of PBMCs. These receptor sequences come from a woman aged 18-29 years in good health and CMV-seropositive.

This clone was seen a single time. V gene TRBV6-1 combines with J gene TRBJ1-5; D not resolved. This CDR3 is built from 14 residues. CDR1 is MNHNS, CDR2 SASEGT, per germline. The CDR3 DNA reads TGTGCACTTTCCGGAAGGTCCCGGGATCAGCCCCAGCATTTT. Translated, it gives CALSGRSRDQPQHF.

This clone was detected only once. The CDR3 loop reads CASSEGRDGYTF. The CDR3 coding sequence is TGTGCCAGCAGTGAGGGCAGGGATGGCTACACCTTC. V is TRBV2 and J is TRBJ1-2; a possible D gene is TRBD1 (5 bases). Germline CDR1 is SNHLY and CDR2 is FYNNEI. The CDR3 has 12 amino acids. V was clipped by 3 bases and J by 6 bases, with 8 bases between them.

This chain uses TRBV19 with TRBJ1-4, with a tentative D call TRBD1 (6 bases). Germline V gene sequence: CDR1 LNHDA, CDR2 SQIVND (reference sequence). V dropped 1 base and J dropped 2 bases, with 8 bases sitting between them. The CDR3 consists of 15 residues. The CDR3 region is CASSIGQATNEKLFF. The CDR3 region has the DNA TGTGCCAGTAGTATAGGACAGGCGACTAATGAAAAACTGTTTTTT.

This chain joins TRBV28 and TRBJ2-7; perhaps TRBD2 as D (5 bases). In germline, CDR1 is MDHEN, CDR2 SYDVKM. This CDR3 has 13 amino acids. Deletions cut 2 bases from V and 0 bases from J, with 5 bases between. This chain's CDR3 is CASSLLASYEQYF. For the CDR3, the DNA is TGTGCCAGCAGTTTACTAGCCTCCTACGAGCAGTACTTC.

This chain uses TRBV28 with TRBJ2-3; 9 bases match TRBD2. Trimming removed 5 bases from V and 2 bases from J; junction bases left unmatched: 8. This CDR3 comprises 16 residues. Looked up from germline, CDR1 is MDHEN and CDR2 is SYDVKM. The CDR3 sequence is CASSPGTSPLTDTQYF. The CDR3 nucleotides are TGTGCCAGCAGTCCGGGGACTAGCCCACTCACAGATACGCAGTATTTT.

This chain joins TRBV5-4 and TRBJ1-2; D remains ambiguous. Looked up from germline, CDR1 is SGHNT and CDR2 is YYREEE (reference sequence). The CDR3 spans 12 residues. V was trimmed by 5 bases and J by 0 bases, leaving 5 bases between them. CDR3 protein: CASRTPNYGYTF. The DNA for the CDR3 is TGTGCCAGCAGGACACCTAACTATGGCTACACCTTC.

V is TRBV28 and J is TRBJ2-7, with 8 bases identical to TRBD2. Germline V lookup: CDR1 MDHEN, CDR2 SYDVKM. CDR3 size: 16 residues. V was pared by 4 bases and J by 3 bases, with 11 bases of the junction left unmatched. This CDR3 is CASSSAGGAESYEQYF. The CDR3 region has the DNA TGTGCCAGCAGTTCCGCCGGGGGGGCTGAAAGCTACGAGCAGTACTTC.

This rearrangement joins TRBV5-5 to TRBJ2-5; a weak D match, TRBD1 (6 bases). CDR1 is SGHKS and CDR2 is YYEKEE in the germline V gene (reference sequence). The CDR3 extends over 14 amino acids. Between the trimmed V and J ends, which lost 2 bases and 2 bases, there was a span of 10 bases. The CDR3 reads CASSFGQIQETQYF. The CDR3 DNA follows: TGTGCCAGCAGCTTTGGACAGATTCAAGAGACCCAGTACTTC.

The chain joins TRBV7-3 to TRBJ2-1, with D perhaps matching TRBD1 (6 bases). This CDR3 comprises 14 residues. Per germline, CDR1 SGHTA and CDR2 FQGTGA. Trimming removed 5 bases from V and 6 bases from J, with 14 bases in between. Here the CDR3 DNA reads TGTGCCAGCAGCCTCACCGCAGGGGCCAATGAGCAGTTCTTC. This gives the protein CASSLTAGANEQFF.

The chain uses TRBV25-1 and TRBJ2-5; a weak D match, TRBD1 (5 bases). CDR3 size: 15 residues. Germline V gives CDR1 MGHDK, CDR2 SYGVNS. Trimming shortened V by 3 bases and J by 5 bases, and 16 bases separated the two germline ends. The DNA for the CDR3 is TGTGCCAGCAGTGATATAGGGGCAGGGCCCGAGACCCAGTACTTC. Residues: CASSDIGAGPETQYF.

The CDR3 DNA is TGTGCCAGCAGCCTGGGACAGGGGTCCTATGGCTACACCTTC. This translates into CASSLGQGSYGYTF. The chain has TRBV14 and TRBJ1-2; 10 nucleotides agree with TRBD1. The CDR3 totals 14 residues. After removal of 4 bases from V and 4 bases from J, the junction contained 3 bases not matched to a gene. Germline CDR1 SGHDN, CDR2 FVKESK.

The chain joins TRBV7-9 to TRBJ2-3; 9 bases are a match to TRBD1. Germline V gene sequence: CDR1 SEHNR, CDR2 FQNEAQ (reference sequence). J was trimmed by 3 bases and V by 5 bases; bases with no gene match: 9. The CDR3 totals 16 residues. CDR3 residues: CASSLLGQGRTDTQYF. CDR3 coding DNA: TGTGCCAGCAGCCTCCTCGGACAGGGGAGGACAGATACGCAGTATTTT.

The J gene is TRBJ1-5, the V gene TRBV27; maybe TRBD1 (6 bases). This CDR3 spans 15 amino acids. V lost 1 base and J lost 8, with 15 bases in between. Looked up from germline, CDR1 is MNHEY and CDR2 is SMNVEV (reference sequence). The CDR3 loop reads CASSLYGLQGEPQHF. CDR3 bases: TGTGCCAGCAGTTTATACGGATTACAGGGTGAGCCCCAGCATTTT.

The V gene is TRBV2, the J gene TRBJ1-2; weak D call: TRBD1 (6 bases). The ends were cut back, 3 bases at V and 4 bases at J, with 6 bases in the middle. This CDR3 has 12 residues. Per germline, CDR1 SNHLY and CDR2 FYNNEI. The CDR3, as DNA: TGTGCCAGCAGTGAGGGGGCCTATGGCTACACCTTC. It yields the protein CASSEGAYGYTF.

The rearrangement joins TRBV6-6 to TRBJ2-7; unclear D gene. Germline CDR1 reads MNHNY; CDR2 reads SVGAGI (reference sequence). The CDR3 runs 14 residues. V shed 6 bases and J shed 3 bases, with 15 bases lying between them. The CDR3 spells CASSTRSRSYEQYF. The CDR3 DNA sequence: TGTGCCAGCAGCACACGTTCAAGGAGCTACGAGCAGTACTTC.

The chain's CDR3 is CASSEAGPNYGYTF. CDR3 nucleotide sequence: TGTGCCAGCAGTGAGGCAGGCCCTAACTATGGCTACACCTTC. This chain uses TRBV25-1 with TRBJ1-2; D call uncertain. Per germline, CDR1 MGHDK and CDR2 SYGVNS. Trimming removed 3 bases from V and 0 bases from J, with 8 bases in between. The CDR3 totals 14 residues.

This rearrangement joins TRBV7-8 to TRBJ1-6; 8 nucleotides line up with TRBD1. The J segment lost 3 bases and the V segment lost 6 bases, leaving 10 bases of the junction unmatched. The germline V gene encodes CDR1 SGHVS and CDR2 FQNEAQ. This CDR3 contains 17 residues. The CDR3 protein is CASSKDRGRVYNSPLHF. CDR3 nucleotide sequence: TGTGCCAGCAGTAAAGACAGGGGAAGAGTCTATAATTCACCCCTCCACTTT.

Details on this clone: A read error may account for a junction end that differs from germline. The J gene is TRBJ2-3, the V gene TRBV7-7, with 11 bases that match TRBD1. Germline assignment: CDR1 SSHAT and CDR2 FNYEAQ (reference sequence). This CDR3 has 15 residues. The chain's CDR3 is CASSVGTGGTDTQYF. CDR3 bases: TGTGCTAGCAGCGTCGGGACAGGGGGGACAGATACGCAGTATTTT.

The chain joins TRBV28 to TRBJ1-5; the match to TRBD1 covers 7 bases. The CDR3 runs to 13 residues. The ends lost 5 bases at V and 7 bases at J; junction bases unmatched: 5. Germline lookup yields CDR1 MDHEN and CDR2 SYDVKM. The CDR3 coding sequence is TGTGCCAGCAGTGACAGGGCCGGACAGCCCCAGCATTTT. Encoded protein: CASSDRAGQPQHF.

The chain uses TRBV7-9 and TRBJ2-3; D ambiguous. Germline V gives CDR1 SEHNR, CDR2 FQNEAQ (reference sequence). This CDR3 spans 13 amino acids. With 5 bases removed from V and 1 base from J, the gap between germline ends came to 7 bases. The CDR3 coding sequence is TGTGCCAGCAGCCCCGCGGGCACAGATACGCAGTATTTT. It yields the protein CASSPAGTDTQYF.

The J gene is TRBJ2-3, the V gene TRBV9, with 12 bases identical to TRBD2. Per the germline V gene, CDR1 is SGDLS and CDR2 is YYNGEE. V lost 4 bases, J lost 2 bases, and 5 bases stayed unmatched. CDR3 length: 16 residues. CDR3 DNA sequence: TGTGCCAGCAGCCGGACTAGCGGGGCGGACACAGATACGCAGTATTTT. Translating gives CASSRTSGADTDTQYF.

This chain joins TRBV4-3 and TRBJ2-2; the match to TRBD1 covers 11 bases. Germline lookup yields CDR1 LGHNA and CDR2 YSLEER. With V trimmed by 5 bases and J by 1 base, 9 bases remained unmatched. The CDR3 totals 18 residues. The CDR3 DNA sequence: TGCGCCAGCAGCGCCCGGACAGGGGGCCCTTGGAACACCGGGGAGCTGTTTTTT. Protein: CASSARTGGPWNTGELFF.

The chain combines TRBV4-2 with TRBJ2-2, with 11 bases identical to TRBD2. CDR3 length: 18 amino acids. Trimming cost V 0 bases and J 5 bases; bases outside gene matches: 8. Germline CDR1 reads LGHNA; CDR2 reads YNFKEQ. In DNA, the CDR3 is TGTGCCAGCAGCCAAGATAGCGGGGGGGCTCCCGAGACCGGGGAGCTGTTTTTT. It is translated as CASSQDSGGAPETGELFF.

This clone was counted a single time. The chain carries TRBV5-5 and TRBJ2-3, with 11 bases identical to TRBD2. J was trimmed by 4 bases and V by 0 bases; bases with no gene match: 7. Germline CDR1 reads SGHKS; CDR2 reads YYEKEE (reference sequence). This CDR3 region has 17 residues. The CDR3 DNA reads as TGTGCCAGCAGCTTGGTCCCTCTAGCGGGGGGCGCAGATACGCAGTATTTT. Amino acids: CASSLVPLAGGADTQYF.

The rearrangement joins TRBV4-2 to TRBJ2-3, with 8 bases aligning to TRBD2. J was trimmed by 2 bases and V by 0 bases; bases with no gene match: 13. The CDR3 is 19 residues long. Per germline, CDR1 LGHNA and CDR2 YNFKEQ. CDR3 coding DNA: TGTGCCAGCAGCCAAGAAGTACAAAGAGCGGGGGCTCACACAGATACGCAGTATTTT. It codes for CASSQEVQRAGAHTDTQYF.

V gene TRBV11-1 combines with J gene TRBJ1-6, with 8 bases aligning to TRBD1. The CDR3 loop spans 16 amino acids. Germline CDR1 is SGHAT and CDR2 is FQDESV (reference sequence). After removal of 5 bases from V and 1 base from J, the junction contained 4 bases not matched to a gene. The CDR3 sequence is CASSPRQGSYNSPLHF. The CDR3 region has the DNA TGTGCCAGCAGCCCGCGACAGGGGTCCTATAATTCACCCCTCCACTTT.

For this clone: Different DNA sequences within this sample yield the same CDR3. The CDR3 region has the DNA TGCGCCAGCAGCTTGGAATTAGCGGCAGATACGCAGTATTTT. This sequence encodes CASSLELAADTQYF. The chain links TRBV5-1 to TRBJ2-3; maybe TRBD2 (6 bases). The CDR3 contains 14 residues. Germline CDR1 SGHRS, CDR2 YFSETQ. Trimming pared 0 bases from V and 4 bases from J, leaving 9 bases between.

This clone showed up just once. The chain employs TRBV2 and TRBJ1-3, with 9 positions matching TRBD1. The V gene's germline CDR1 is SNHLY and CDR2 FYNNEI. V shed 5 bases and J 0 bases; nucleotides not matched to a gene: 5. The CDR3 is made up of 16 amino acids. CDR3 DNA sequence: TGTGCCAGCAGTCGTCCGACAGGGGGCTCTGGAAACACCATATATTTT. This encodes CASSRPTGGSGNTIYF.

The chain joins TRBV20-1 to TRBJ1-3, with D perhaps matching TRBD1 (5 bases). V was shortened by 6 bases and J by 3 bases, with 6 bases between the two germline ends. Germline V lookup: CDR1 DFQATT, CDR2 SNEGSKA (reference sequence). The CDR3 consists of 11 residues. CDR3 sequence reads: CSAGGGNTIYF. CDR3 nucleotide sequence: TGCAGTGCCGGGGGTGGAAACACCATATATTTT.